Below, 10 T cell receptor beta chains from the same sample are listed, as sequenced in a study of T-cell memory formation after mild COVID-19. Each CDR3 protein is one row after TCRdb ran MiXCR on the 5' RACE reads. The sample has 300,000 to 400,000 distinct CDR3 sequences, 25% to 30% seen once. The specimen was PBMCs or a T cell subset sorted from them (not recorded which). The receptors were gathered from an adult woman who had mild COVID-19 (a few samples of this study predate the infection). Cell type and time point are not known.

This clonotype turned up a few times. V and J are TRBV4-3 and TRBJ2-3; 7 bases agree with TRBD2. The CDR3 totals 17 residues. J gave up 8 bases and V 4 bases, and 18 bases lay outside the gene matches. Germline V CDR1 and CDR2: LGHNA, YSLEER. The CDR3 bases are TGCGCCAGCAGCCCTGGCCGTTCGGCGGGAGTACGAAGTACGCAGTATTTT. The encoded protein is CASSPGRSAGVRSTQYF.

This clonotype was detected only a few times. The chain employs TRBV20-1 and TRBJ2-1; 7 bases align to TRBD2. With 7 bases clipped from V and 3 bases from J, the junction kept 9 bases outside the gene matches. The V gene's germline CDR1 is DFQATT and CDR2 SNEGSKA (reference sequence). This CDR3 spans 14 amino acids. The CDR3 region is CSVSGGRDYNEQFF. As DNA, the CDR3 is TGCAGTGTTTCGGGAGGTAGGGACTACAATGAGCAGTTCTTC.

V and J are TRBV4-3 and TRBJ2-1; no clear D gene. The V gene's germline CDR1 is LGHNA and CDR2 YSLEER. With 0 bases removed from V and 10 bases from J, the gap between germline ends came to 10 bases. This CDR3 contains 13 residues. This chain's CDR3 is CASSQDRRLEQFF. As DNA, the CDR3 is TGCGCCAGCAGCCAAGATCGGAGACTGGAGCAGTTCTTC.

This clonotype was seen a handful of times. The CDR3 DNA sequence: TGTGCCAGCAGCCTGACTAGTAGGACTGAAGCTTTCTTT. Translating gives CASSLTSRTEAFF. The chain links TRBV14 to TRBJ1-1; D not certain. Germline CDR1 is SGHDN and CDR2 is FVKESK. The CDR3 is made up of 13 amino acids. Trimming cost V 4 bases and J 5 bases, with 11 bases left between them. Complete variable domain (other parts from reference TRBV14 and TRBJ1-1): EAGVTQFPSHSVIEKGQTVTLRCDPISGHDNLYWYRRVMGKEIKFLLHFVKESKQDESGMPNNRFLAERTGGTYSTLKVQPAELEDSGVYFCASSLTSRTEAFFGQGTRLTVV.

The chain links TRBV6-6 to TRBJ2-3; D may be TRBD1 (6 bases). The germline CDR1 and CDR2 sequences are MNHNY and SVGAGI (reference sequence). This CDR3 has 14 residues. Trimming removed 4 bases at V and 6 bases at J, with 14 bases between. The CDR3 loop is CASSLLQGADTQYF. The CDR3 nucleotides read TGTGCCAGCAGTTTGCTACAGGGAGCCGATACGCAGTATTTT.

The chain recombines TRBV7-9 with TRBJ1-5; D gene ambiguous. CDR3 length equals 15 residues. Trimming took off 1 base at V and 0 bases at J, with 7 bases between the two ends. Per germline, CDR1 SEHNR and CDR2 FQNEAQ (reference sequence). This CDR3 reads CASSLGKYSNQPQHF. In DNA form, the CDR3 reads TGTGCCAGCAGCTTAGGGAAGTATAGCAATCAGCCCCAGCATTTT.

This sequence joins TRBV5-1 and TRBJ2-6, with D possibly being TRBD2 (6 bases). Germline V gene data show CDR1 as SGHRS and CDR2 as YFSETQ. The V gene lost 0 bases and the J gene lost 0 bases, with 13 bases spanning the gap. This CDR3 has 18 residues. The CDR3 is CASSLAGVLPSGANVLTF. CDR3 coding DNA: TGCGCCAGCAGCTTGGCGGGAGTCCTCCCCTCTGGGGCCAACGTCCTGACTTTC.

This clonotype was seen many times. The rearrangement joins TRBV6-1 to TRBJ1-1; 7 bases map to TRBD1. V lost 6 bases, J lost 6 bases, and 7 bases stayed unmatched. CDR3 length: 13 amino acids. Germline CDR1 reads MNHNS; CDR2 reads SASEGT. CDR3 protein: CASREQGRAEAFF. The CDR3 DNA reads as TGTGCCAGCAGGGAACAGGGGCGCGCTGAAGCTTTCTTT.

V gene TRBV20-1 combines with J gene TRBJ1-5; D is uncertain. CDR1 is DFQATT and CDR2 is SNEGSKA in the germline V gene (reference sequence). This CDR3 comprises 11 residues. Deletions cut 3 bases from V and 9 bases from J, with 9 bases between. In nucleotides, the CDR3 is TGCAGTGCTAGCCCGGACGGGCCCCAGCATTTT. This codes for CSASPDGPQHF.

This clonotype was detected only once. This sequence joins TRBV5-1 and TRBJ1-6; no clear D gene. CDR3 length equals 16 residues. The germline CDR1 and CDR2 sequences are SGHRS and YFSETQ. Trimming pared 2 bases from V and 0 bases from J, leaving 9 bases between. CDR3 residues: CASSFSDSSYNSPLHF. The CDR3 DNA sequence: TGCGCCAGCAGCTTCTCAGATAGCTCCTATAATTCACCCCTCCACTTT.